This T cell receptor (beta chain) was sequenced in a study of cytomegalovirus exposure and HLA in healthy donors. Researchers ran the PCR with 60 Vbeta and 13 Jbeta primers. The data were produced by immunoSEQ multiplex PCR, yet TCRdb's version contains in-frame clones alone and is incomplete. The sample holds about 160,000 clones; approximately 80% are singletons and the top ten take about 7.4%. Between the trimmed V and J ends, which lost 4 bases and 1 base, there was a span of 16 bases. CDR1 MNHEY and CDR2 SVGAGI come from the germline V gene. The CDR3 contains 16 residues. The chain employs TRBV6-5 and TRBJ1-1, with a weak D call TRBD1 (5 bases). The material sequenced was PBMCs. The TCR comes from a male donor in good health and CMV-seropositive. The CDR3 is CASSFTQVPANTEAFF. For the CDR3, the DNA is TGTGCCAGCAGTTTCACACAGGTACCTGCGAACACTGAAGCTTTCTTT.